This T cell receptor beta chain was retrieved from a study of blood T cells in healthy people across ages. Study conclusions and caveats: Diversity of TCR beta per million T cells declined in a roughly linear way with age.

PCR was performed a second time for about 6 to 12 cycles using a sample-barcoded 5' primer and a J-beta primer mix. TCRdb re-called the 5' RACE reads with MiXCR, one entry per CDR3 protein. The repertoire has about a million distinct CDR3 sequences, just over 50% of them found once; the top ten carry 20% to 25%. Russia was home to the donors, healthy Caucasian individuals aged about 6 to 90. Isolation of PBMCs gave at least 6 million cells per sample. V lost 5 bases to trimming and J lost 4 bases, with 16 bases between them. The CDR3 is 15 residues long. On this clonotype: As yet, its antigen is unknown.

Sample: blood. The sequence came from a woman in her sixties or seventies in good health. The chain joins TRBV12-3 or TRBV12-4 to TRBJ2-3, with D unclear. The chain's CDR3 is CASSAPRDYADTQYF. DNA of the CDR3: TGTGCCAGCAGTGCCCCACGTGATTATGCAGATACGCAGTATTTT.